The entry that follows covers one T cell receptor beta chain sequence. Its target is not known. Trimming pared 1 base from V and 2 bases from J, leaving 9 bases between. This CDR3 region has 14 residues. CDR1 and CDR2 (germline): DFQATT, SNEGSKA (reference sequence). The source of the sample is a study of T cell repertoires in cytomegalovirus infection. For the study at large: The study used recently identified HLA-C-restricted and well-studied HLA-B-restricted CMV epitopes. TCR beta signatures that were public indicated CMV infection and matching HLA type. Study-wide points: Of the TCR beta families, the public ones yielded a cumulative frequency that identified carriers of CMV plus the relevant HLA. What dominated the ex vivo response were HLA-C-restricted CMV-specific TCR beta clonotypes.

TCRdb called the reads again in MiXCR, with one record for every CDR3 protein. This sample carries 450,000 to 550,000 distinct CDR3 sequences, about 39% of them seen once, and the ten largest clones take about two fifths. The sample here was cultured PBMCs, taken from culture after CMV antigen stimulation. The J gene is TRBJ2-1, the V gene TRBV20-1; D is uncertain. The source of this sequence is a human donor in good health (CMV status not recorded). Some clones in this sample may be carry-over from other donors' samples. Here the CDR3 DNA reads TGCAGTGCTAGAGGCTCCCCGGCCTACAATGAGCAGTTCTTC. This translates into CSARGSPAYNEQFF.